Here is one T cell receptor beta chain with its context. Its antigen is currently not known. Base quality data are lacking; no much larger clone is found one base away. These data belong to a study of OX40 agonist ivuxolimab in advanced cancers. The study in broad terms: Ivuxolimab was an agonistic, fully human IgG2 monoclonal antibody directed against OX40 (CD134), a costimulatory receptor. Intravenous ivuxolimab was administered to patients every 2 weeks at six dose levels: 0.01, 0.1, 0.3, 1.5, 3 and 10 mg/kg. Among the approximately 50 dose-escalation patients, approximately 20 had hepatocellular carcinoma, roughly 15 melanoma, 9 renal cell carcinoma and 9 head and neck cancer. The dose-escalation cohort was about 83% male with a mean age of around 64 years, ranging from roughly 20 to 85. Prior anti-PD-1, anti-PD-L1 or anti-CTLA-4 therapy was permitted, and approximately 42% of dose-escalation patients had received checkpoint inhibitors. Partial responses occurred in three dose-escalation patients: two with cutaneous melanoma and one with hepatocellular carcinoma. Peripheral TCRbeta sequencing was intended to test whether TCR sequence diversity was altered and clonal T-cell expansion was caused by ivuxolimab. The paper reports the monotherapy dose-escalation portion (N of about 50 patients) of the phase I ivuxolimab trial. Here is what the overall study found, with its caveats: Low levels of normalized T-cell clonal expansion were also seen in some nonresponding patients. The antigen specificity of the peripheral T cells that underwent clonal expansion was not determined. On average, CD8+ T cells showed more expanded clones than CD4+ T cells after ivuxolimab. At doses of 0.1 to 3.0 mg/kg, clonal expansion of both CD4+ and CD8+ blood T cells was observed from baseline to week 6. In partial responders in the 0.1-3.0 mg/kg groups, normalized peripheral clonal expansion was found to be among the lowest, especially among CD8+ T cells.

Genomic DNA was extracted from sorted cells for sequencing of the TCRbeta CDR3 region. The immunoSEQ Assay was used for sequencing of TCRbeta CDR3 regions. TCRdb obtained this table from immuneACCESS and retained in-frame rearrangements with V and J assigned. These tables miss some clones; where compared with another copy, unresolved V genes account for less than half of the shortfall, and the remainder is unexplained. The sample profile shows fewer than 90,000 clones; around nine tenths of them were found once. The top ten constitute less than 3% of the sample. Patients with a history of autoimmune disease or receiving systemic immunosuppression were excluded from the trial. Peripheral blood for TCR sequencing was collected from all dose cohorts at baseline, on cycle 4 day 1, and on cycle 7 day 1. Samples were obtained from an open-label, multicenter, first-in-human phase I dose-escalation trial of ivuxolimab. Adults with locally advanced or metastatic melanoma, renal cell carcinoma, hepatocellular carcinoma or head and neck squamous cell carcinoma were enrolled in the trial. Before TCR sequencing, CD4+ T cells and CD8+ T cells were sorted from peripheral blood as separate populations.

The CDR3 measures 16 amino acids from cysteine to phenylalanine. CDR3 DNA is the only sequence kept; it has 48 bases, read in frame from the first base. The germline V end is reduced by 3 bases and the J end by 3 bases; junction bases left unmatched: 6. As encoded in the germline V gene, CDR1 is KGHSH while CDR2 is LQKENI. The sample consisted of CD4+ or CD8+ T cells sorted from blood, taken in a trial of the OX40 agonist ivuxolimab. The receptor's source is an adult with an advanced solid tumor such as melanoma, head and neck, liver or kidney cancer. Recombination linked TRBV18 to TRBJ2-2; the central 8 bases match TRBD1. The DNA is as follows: TGTGCCAGCTCACCGGCACAGGGGGTGTACACCGGGGAGCTGTTTTTT. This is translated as CASSPAQGVYTGELFF. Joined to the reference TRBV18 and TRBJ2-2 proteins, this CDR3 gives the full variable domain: NAGVMQNPRHLVRRRGQEARLRCSPMKGHSHVYWYRQLPEEGLKFMVYLQKENIIDESGMPKERFSAEFPKEGPSILRIQQVVRGDSAAYFCASSPAQGVYTGELFFGEGSRLTVL.